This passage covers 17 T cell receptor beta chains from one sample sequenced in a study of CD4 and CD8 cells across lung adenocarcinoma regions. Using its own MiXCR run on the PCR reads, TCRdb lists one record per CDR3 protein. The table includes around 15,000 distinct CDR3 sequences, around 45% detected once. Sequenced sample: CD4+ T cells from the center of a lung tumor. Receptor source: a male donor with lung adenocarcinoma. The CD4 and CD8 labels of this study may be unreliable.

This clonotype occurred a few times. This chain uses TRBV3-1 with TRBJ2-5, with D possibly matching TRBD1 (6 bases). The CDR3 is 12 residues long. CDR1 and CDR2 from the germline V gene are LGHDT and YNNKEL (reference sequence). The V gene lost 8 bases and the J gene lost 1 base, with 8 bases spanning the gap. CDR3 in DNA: TGTGCCAGCCTGGGGGCCCAAGAGACCCAGTACTTC. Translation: CASLGAQETQYF.

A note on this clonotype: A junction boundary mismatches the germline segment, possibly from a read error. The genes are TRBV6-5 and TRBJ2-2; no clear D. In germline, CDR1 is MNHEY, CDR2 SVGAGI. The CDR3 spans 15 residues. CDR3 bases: TGTGCCAGCAGACTCCAGTCCGTGAGCACAGAGACGCTGTATTTT. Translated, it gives CASRLQSVSTETLYF.

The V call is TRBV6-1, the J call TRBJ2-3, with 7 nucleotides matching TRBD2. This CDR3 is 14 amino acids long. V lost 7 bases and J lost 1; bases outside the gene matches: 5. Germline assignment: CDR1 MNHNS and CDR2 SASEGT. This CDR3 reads CASIMGGGTDTQYF. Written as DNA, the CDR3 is TGTGCCAGCATCATGGGGGGGGGCACAGATACGCAGTATTTT.

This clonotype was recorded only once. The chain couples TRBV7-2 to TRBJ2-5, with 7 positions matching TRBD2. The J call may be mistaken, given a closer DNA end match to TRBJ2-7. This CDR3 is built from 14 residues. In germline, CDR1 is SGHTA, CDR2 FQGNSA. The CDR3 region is CASSPAGLPYEQYF. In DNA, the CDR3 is TGTGCCAGCAGCCCGGCGGGACTACCCTACGAGCAGTACTTC.

The CDR3, as DNA: TGTGCCAGCAGTCCCGGAGAGAACACTGAAGCTTTCTTT. Protein: CASSPGENTEAFF. The chain carries TRBV6-1 and TRBJ1-1; D gene uncertain. This CDR3 has 13 amino acids. Germline CDR1 MNHNS, CDR2 SASEGT. The ends were cut back, 5 bases at V and 1 base at J, with 8 bases in the middle.

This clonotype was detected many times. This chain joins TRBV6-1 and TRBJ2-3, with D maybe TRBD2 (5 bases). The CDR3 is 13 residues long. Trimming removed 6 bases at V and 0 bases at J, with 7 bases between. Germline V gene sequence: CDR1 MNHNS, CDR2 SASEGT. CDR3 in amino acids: CASRDFSTDTQYF. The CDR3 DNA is TGTGCCAGCAGGGACTTCAGCACAGATACGCAGTATTTT.

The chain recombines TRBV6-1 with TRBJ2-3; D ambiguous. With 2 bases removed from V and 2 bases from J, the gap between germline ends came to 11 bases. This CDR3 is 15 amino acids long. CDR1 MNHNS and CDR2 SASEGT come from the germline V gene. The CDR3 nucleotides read TGTGCCAGCAGTGAACGGTCAGGATACACAGATACGCAGTATTTT. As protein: CASSERSGYTDTQYF.

The CDR3 DNA sequence: TGTGCCAGCAGTTACGGGACTGGGGGCACAGATACGCAGTATTTT. Translation gives CASSYGTGGTDTQYF. V gene TRBV6-2 or TRBV6-3 combines with J gene TRBJ2-3; possible D gene TRBD2, 6 bases. The germline V and J ends were trimmed by 2 bases and 1 base, with 10 bases remaining between them. This CDR3 contains 15 residues. CDR1 and CDR2 (germline): MNHEY, SVGEGT.

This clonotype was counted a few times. The CDR3 nucleotides read TGTGCCACCAGTGAAAGGGGCAGGACCACAGATACGCAGTATTTT. Translating gives CATSERGRTTDTQYF. The chain combines TRBV24-1 with TRBJ2-3; tentative D call: TRBD1 (5 bases). Per germline, CDR1 KGHDR and CDR2 SFDVKD. The ends were cut back, 4 bases at V and 2 bases at J, with 12 bases in the middle. The CDR3 has 15 residues.

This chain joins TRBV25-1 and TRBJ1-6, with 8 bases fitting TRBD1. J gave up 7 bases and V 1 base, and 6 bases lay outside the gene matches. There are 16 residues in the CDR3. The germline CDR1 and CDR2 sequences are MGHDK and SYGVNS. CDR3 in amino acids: CASSELGQGGNSPLHF. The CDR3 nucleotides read TGTGCCAGCAGTGAATTAGGACAGGGTGGAAATTCACCCCTCCACTTT. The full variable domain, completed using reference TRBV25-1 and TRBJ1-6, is EADIYQTPRYLVIGTGKKITLECSQTMGHDKMYWYQQDPGMELHLIHYSYGVNSTEKGDLSSESTVSRIRTEHFPLTLESARPSHTSQYLCASSELGQGGNSPLHFGNGTRLTVT.

DNA for the CDR3: TGTGCCAGCAGCCAACTAGGAGCAGATACGCAGTATTTT. Translated, it gives CASSQLGADTQYF. The chain joins TRBV3-1 to TRBJ2-3, with unresolved D. V was clipped by 2 bases and J by 4 bases, with 7 bases between them. The CDR3 is 13 amino acids. Germline V gives CDR1 LGHDT, CDR2 YNNKEL (reference sequence).

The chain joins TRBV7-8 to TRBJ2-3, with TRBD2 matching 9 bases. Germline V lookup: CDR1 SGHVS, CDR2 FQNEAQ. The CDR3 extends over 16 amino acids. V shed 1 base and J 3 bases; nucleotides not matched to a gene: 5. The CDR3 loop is CASSLGVAGATDTQYF. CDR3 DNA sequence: TGTGCCAGCAGCTTAGGGGTAGCGGGAGCAACAGATACGCAGTATTTT. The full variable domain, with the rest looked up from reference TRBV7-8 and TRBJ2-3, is GAGVSQSPRYKVAKRGQDVALRCDPISGHVSLFWYQQALGQGPEFLTYFQNEAQLDKSGLPSDRFFAERPEGSVSTLKIQRTQQEDSAVYLCASSLGVAGATDTQYFGPGTRLTVL.

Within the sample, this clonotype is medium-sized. This CDR3 reads CASSPRGLAGFQETQYF. The CDR3 nucleotides read TGTGCCAGCAGTCCCCGGGGACTAGCGGGGTTCCAAGAGACCCAGTACTTC. This sequence joins TRBV6-1 and TRBJ2-5; TRBD2 matches at 13 bases. Germline V gene sequence: CDR1 MNHNS, CDR2 SASEGT. Trimming cost V 5 bases and J 1 base; bases outside gene matches: 7. The length of the CDR3 is 17 residues.

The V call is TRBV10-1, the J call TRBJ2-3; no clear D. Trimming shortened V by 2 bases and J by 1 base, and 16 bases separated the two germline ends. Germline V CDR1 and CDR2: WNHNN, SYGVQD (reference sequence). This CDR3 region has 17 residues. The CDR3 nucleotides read TGCGCCAGCAGTGAGGGTGTTGGCAGCTTTGGCACAGATACGCAGTATTTT. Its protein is CASSEGVGSFGTDTQYF.

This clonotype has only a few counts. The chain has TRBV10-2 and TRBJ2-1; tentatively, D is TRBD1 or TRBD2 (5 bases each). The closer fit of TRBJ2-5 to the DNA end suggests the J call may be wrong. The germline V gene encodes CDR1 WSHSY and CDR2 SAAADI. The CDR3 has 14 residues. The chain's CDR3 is CASRKGTLKETQYF. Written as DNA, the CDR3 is TGCGCCAGCAGAAAGGGGACCCTGAAAGAGACCCAGTACTTC.

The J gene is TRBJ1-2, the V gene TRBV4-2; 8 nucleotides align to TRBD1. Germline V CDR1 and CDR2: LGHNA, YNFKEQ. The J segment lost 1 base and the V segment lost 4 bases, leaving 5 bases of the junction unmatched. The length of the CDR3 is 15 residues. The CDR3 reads CASSRGQGGNYGYTF. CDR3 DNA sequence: TGTGCCAGCAGCCGTGGACAGGGTGGTAACTATGGCTACACCTTC.

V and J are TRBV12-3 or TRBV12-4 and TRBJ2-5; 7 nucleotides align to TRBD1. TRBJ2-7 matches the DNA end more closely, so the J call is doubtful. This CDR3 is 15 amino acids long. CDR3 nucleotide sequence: TGTGCCAGCAGTTTTGTGCCACAGGGGAGCCACGAGCAGTACTTC. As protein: CASSFVPQGSHEQYF.